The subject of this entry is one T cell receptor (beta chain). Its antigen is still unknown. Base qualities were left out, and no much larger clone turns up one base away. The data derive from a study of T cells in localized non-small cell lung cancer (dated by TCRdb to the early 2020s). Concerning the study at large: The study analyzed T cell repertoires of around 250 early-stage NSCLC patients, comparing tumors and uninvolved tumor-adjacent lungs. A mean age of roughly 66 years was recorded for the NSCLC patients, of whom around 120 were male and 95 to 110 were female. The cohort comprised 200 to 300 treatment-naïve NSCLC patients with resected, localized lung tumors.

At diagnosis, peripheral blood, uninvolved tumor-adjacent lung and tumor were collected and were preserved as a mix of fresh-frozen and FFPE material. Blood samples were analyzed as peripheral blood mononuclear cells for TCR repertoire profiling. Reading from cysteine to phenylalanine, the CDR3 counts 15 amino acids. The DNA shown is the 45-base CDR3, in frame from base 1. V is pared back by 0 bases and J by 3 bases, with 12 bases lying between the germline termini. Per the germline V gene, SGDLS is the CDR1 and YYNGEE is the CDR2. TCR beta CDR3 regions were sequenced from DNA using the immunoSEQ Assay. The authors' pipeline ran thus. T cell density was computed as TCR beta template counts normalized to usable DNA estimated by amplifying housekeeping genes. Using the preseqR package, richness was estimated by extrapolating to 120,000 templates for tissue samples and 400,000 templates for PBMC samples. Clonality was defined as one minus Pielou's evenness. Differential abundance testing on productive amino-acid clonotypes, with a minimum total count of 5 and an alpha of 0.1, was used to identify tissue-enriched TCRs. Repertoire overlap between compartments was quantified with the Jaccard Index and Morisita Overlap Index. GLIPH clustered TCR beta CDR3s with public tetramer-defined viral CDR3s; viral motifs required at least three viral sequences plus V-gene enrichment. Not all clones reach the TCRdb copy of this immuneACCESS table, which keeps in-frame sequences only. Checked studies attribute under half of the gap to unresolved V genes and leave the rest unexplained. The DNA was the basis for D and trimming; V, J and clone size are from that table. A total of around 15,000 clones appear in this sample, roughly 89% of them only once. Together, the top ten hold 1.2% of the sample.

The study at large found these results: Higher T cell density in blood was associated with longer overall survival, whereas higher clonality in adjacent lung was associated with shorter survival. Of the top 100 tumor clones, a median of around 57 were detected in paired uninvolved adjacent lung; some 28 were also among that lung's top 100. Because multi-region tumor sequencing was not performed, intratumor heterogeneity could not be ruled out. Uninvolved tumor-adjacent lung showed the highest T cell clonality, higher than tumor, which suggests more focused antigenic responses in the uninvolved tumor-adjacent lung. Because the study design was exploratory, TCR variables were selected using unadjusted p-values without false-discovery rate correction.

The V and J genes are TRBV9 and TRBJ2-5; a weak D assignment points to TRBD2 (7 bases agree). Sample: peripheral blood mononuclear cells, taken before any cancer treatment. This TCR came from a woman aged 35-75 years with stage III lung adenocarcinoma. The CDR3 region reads CASSVVSGGEETQYF. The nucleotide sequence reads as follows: TGTGCCAGCAGCGTAGTTTCGGGGGGCGAAGAGACCCAGTACTTC.